The next 25 T cell receptor beta chains were all read from a single sample in a study of cytomegalovirus exposure and HLA in healthy donors. The study ran its PCR with 60 Vbeta and 13 Jbeta primers. Produced via immunoSEQ multiplex PCR; TCRdb's table is partial and in-frame only. Among 110,000 to 150,000 clones, roughly 84% were seen once, and the ten largest hold 2% to 2.5%. The sequencing sample was made of PBMCs. The receptors were gathered from a boy aged 2 to 10 in good health and CMV-seronegative.

The J gene is TRBJ2-3, the V gene TRBV14; D might be TRBD1 (6 bases). The V end was cut by 5 bases, the J end by 5 bases, with 23 bases between. This CDR3 comprises 17 residues. Germline V gives CDR1 SGHDN, CDR2 FVKESK. CDR3 in DNA: TGTGCCAGCAGCACACAATGGCCGTCGAAAGGGGGAGATACGCAGTATTTT. Translation gives CASSTQWPSKGGDTQYF. The full variable domain, in which reference TRBV14 and TRBJ2-3 provide the parts outside the CDR3, is EAGVTQFPSHSVIEKGQTVTLRCDPISGHDNLYWYRRVMGKEIKFLLHFVKESKQDESGMPNNRFLAERTGGTYSTLKVQPAELEDSGVYFCASSTQWPSKGGDTQYFGPGTRLTVL.

This chain uses TRBV11-3 with TRBJ2-7; weak D call: TRBD1 (5 bases). The CDR3 spans 15 residues. From germline, CDR1 is SGHNT and CDR2 YENEEA. Trimming left V 4 bases short and J 6 bases short, with 19 bases between. The CDR3 sequence: CASSSVGRVSAEQYF. The CDR3 region has the DNA TGTGCCAGCAGCTCTGTGGGCAGGGTGAGTGCCGAGCAGTACTTC.

The gene calls are TRBV28 and TRBJ1-5; D is undetermined. This CDR3 has 11 residues. V lost 6 bases and J 4 bases, leaving 4 bases between the germline ends. Germline V gene data show CDR1 as MDHEN and CDR2 as SYDVKM. DNA for the CDR3: TGTGCCAGCAGCCTTAATCAGCCCCAGCATTTT. This translates into CASSLNQPQHF.

The CDR3 region has the DNA TGTGCCAGTAGTATAGTGCAGGGGGCACGGCCTCAGCCCCAGCATTTT. It is translated as CASSIVQGARPQPQHF. The gene calls are TRBV19 and TRBJ1-5, with 8 bases fitting TRBD1. Germline CDR1 is LNHDA and CDR2 is SQIVND (reference sequence). V lost 1 base, J lost 6 bases, and 8 bases stayed unmatched. The CDR3 covers 16 residues.

The J gene is TRBJ2-7, the V gene TRBV28, with 15 bases matching TRBD2. The V segment lost 4 bases and the J segment 1 base; nucleotides outside the gene matches: 5. There are 17 residues in the CDR3. Germline V CDR1 and CDR2: MDHEN, SYDVKM. The CDR3 region is CASSWTSGRARSYEQYF. CDR3 bases: TGTGCCAGCAGTTGGACTAGCGGGAGGGCTAGATCCTACGAGCAGTACTTC. The entire variable domain, with the rest obtained from reference TRBV28 and TRBJ2-7, is as follows: DVKVTQSSRYLVKRTGEKVFLECVQDMDHENMFWYRQDPGLGLRLIYFSYDVKMKEKGDIPEGYSVSREKKERFSLILESASTNQTSMYLCASSWTSGRARSYEQYFGPGTRLTVT.

This sequence joins TRBV6-1 and TRBJ2-3, with TRBD2 matching 8 bases. Germline CDR1 is MNHNS and CDR2 is SASEGT. The CDR3 contains 17 residues. With 2 bases clipped from V and 2 bases from J, the junction kept 9 bases outside the gene matches. In nucleotides, the CDR3 is TGTGCCAGCAGTGAAAAAGGAGCGGGGGTTTTCACAGATACGCAGTATTTT. Translating it yields CASSEKGAGVFTDTQYF.

The genes are TRBV2 and TRBJ2-7, with D maybe TRBD2 (5 bases). Per the germline V gene, CDR1 is SNHLY and CDR2 is FYNNEI. V shed 2 bases and J shed 9 bases, with 8 bases lying between them. CDR3 length: 11 amino acids. As DNA, the CDR3 is TGTGCCAGCAGTGAACGGCGGGCGCAGTACTTC. Residues: CASSERRAQYF.

The rearrangement joins TRBV7-9 to TRBJ1-6; D unclear. Germline V gene lookup returns CDR1 SEHNR and CDR2 FQNEAQ (reference sequence). The V gene lost 2 bases and the J gene lost 11 bases, with 10 bases spanning the gap. The length of the CDR3 is 13 residues. CDR3 in DNA: TGTGCCAGCAGCTTACTTCCAGATACACCCCTCCACTTT. Translation: CASSLLPDTPLHF.

This chain connects TRBV7-9 to TRBJ1-3; TRBD1 might be the D (5 bases). The CDR3 consists of 15 residues. In germline, CDR1 is SEHNR, CDR2 FQNEAQ (reference sequence). V was pared by 0 bases and J by 2 bases, with 8 bases between. The CDR3 DNA reads as TGTGCCAGCAGCTTAGCCGGGGGAACTGGAAACACCATATATTTT. It yields the protein CASSLAGGTGNTIYF.

This sequence joins TRBV6-5 and TRBJ2-3; D is possibly TRBD1 (6 bases). Germline V gene sequence: CDR1 MNHEY, CDR2 SVGAGI. CDR3 length: 13 amino acids. The V end was cut by 0 bases, the J end by 6 bases, with 7 bases between. The CDR3 loop is CASSYSRGDTQYF. DNA of the CDR3: TGTGCCAGCAGTTACTCAAGGGGGGATACGCAGTATTTT.

CDR3 coding DNA: TGTGCCAGCACCCCAGGAGAGGAGGCCGCTTACGAGCAGTACTTC. Translation gives CASTPGEEAAYEQYF. The rearrangement links TRBV6-6 to TRBJ2-7, with D possibly being TRBD2 (5 bases). V lost 7 bases, J lost 4 bases, and 20 bases lay in between. Germline V CDR1 and CDR2: MNHNY, SVGAGI (reference sequence). The CDR3 is 15 residues long.

The chain recombines TRBV29-1 with TRBJ1-1, with TRBD1 matching over 9 bases. V shed 6 bases and J 6 bases; nucleotides not matched to a gene: 8. Per the germline V gene, CDR1 is SQVTM and CDR2 is ANQGSEA. This CDR3 is 13 amino acids long. CDR3 in DNA: TGCAGCGTCCTGACAGGGGGGAAGGCTGAAGCTTTCTTT. Its translation is CSVLTGGKAEAFF.

V usage is TRBV4-1 and J usage is TRBJ2-6; D remains ambiguous. This CDR3 has 16 residues. The germline gives CDR1 MGHRA, CDR2 YSYEKL. The germline V and J ends were trimmed by 4 bases and 1 base, with 11 bases remaining between them. CDR3 in amino acids: CASSLTRSSGANVLTF. Written as DNA, the CDR3 is TGCGCCAGCAGCCTAACTCGGTCGTCTGGGGCCAACGTCCTGACTTTC.

This clone was observed once. The chain uses TRBV27 and TRBJ2-7; the D gene is possibly TRBD1 (5 bases). CDR3 length equals 13 residues. V was cut by 4 bases and J by 0 bases, with 7 bases left in between. From germline, CDR1 is MNHEY and CDR2 SMNVEV (reference sequence). The CDR3 protein is CASSSGISYEQYF. DNA of the CDR3: TGTGCCAGCAGTTCAGGGATCTCCTACGAGCAGTACTTC.

This chain links TRBV4-2 with TRBJ2-4; 9 bases are a match to TRBD1. From germline, CDR1 is LGHNA and CDR2 YNFKEQ. The V segment lost 6 bases and the J segment 3 bases; nucleotides outside the gene matches: 3. CDR3 size: 14 residues. DNA of the CDR3: TGTGCCAGCAGAGGGACAGGGAGCAAAAACATTCAGTACTTC. This encodes CASRGTGSKNIQYF.

This chain links TRBV10-1 with TRBJ2-5, with TRBD1 identical over 9 bases. With V trimmed by 3 bases and J by 2 bases, 7 bases remained unmatched. In germline, CDR1 is WNHNN, CDR2 SYGVQD (reference sequence). The CDR3 is made up of 16 amino acids. The CDR3 region is CASSDRTGEPQETQYF. Written as DNA, the CDR3 is TGCGCCAGCAGTGATAGGACAGGGGAACCACAAGAGACCCAGTACTTC.

The genes are TRBV25-1 and TRBJ2-2; TRBD1 might be the D (5 bases). CDR3 length equals 18 residues. Germline V gene sequence: CDR1 MGHDK, CDR2 SYGVNS. Trimming pared 5 bases from V and 1 base from J, leaving 20 bases between. The CDR3 spells CASSPGPYRLGNTGELFF. In DNA form, the CDR3 reads TGTGCCAGCAGTCCCGGACCCTACAGGTTGGGGAACACCGGGGAGCTGTTTTTT.

The chain employs TRBV7-8 and TRBJ1-2, with D hard to call. This CDR3 has 15 residues. CDR1 is SGHVS and CDR2 is FQNEAQ in the germline V gene. Deletions cut 4 bases from V and 6 bases from J, with 18 bases between. The CDR3 DNA is TGTGCCAGCAGCTCACTACGCGGCGGGCCAAATGGCTACACCTTC. Protein: CASSSLRGGPNGYTF. Complete variable domain (other parts from reference TRBV7-8 and TRBJ1-2): GAGVSQSPRYKVAKRGQDVALRCDPISGHVSLFWYQQALGQGPEFLTYFQNEAQLDKSGLPSDRFFAERPEGSVSTLKIQRTQQEDSAVYLCASSSLRGGPNGYTFGSGTRLTVV.

V gene TRBV7-8 combines with J gene TRBJ1-4; tentatively, D is TRBD1 (5 bases). Germline-derived CDR1 and CDR2 are SGHVS and FQNEAQ. Trimming removed 1 base at V and 5 bases at J, with 14 bases between. This CDR3 comprises 16 residues. CDR3 sequence: CASSLGRGRENEKLFF. Written as DNA, the CDR3 is TGTGCCAGCAGCTTAGGGCGGGGACGGGAAAATGAAAAACTGTTTTTT.

The chain uses TRBV5-4 and TRBJ2-1; TRBD2 matches at 7 bases. This CDR3 comprises 18 residues. The germline gives CDR1 SGHNT, CDR2 YYREEE (reference sequence). The junction had 11 bases not matched to a gene; V was cut back by 0 bases and J by 2 bases. CDR3 DNA: TGTGCCAGCAGCTTGGGACTAGCCGCCGGCCAGACCTACAATGAGCAGTTCTTC. Its translation is CASSLGLAAGQTYNEQFF.

Points on this clone: The same CDR3 arises from other DNA sequences in this sample as well. J is TRBJ2-1 and V is TRBV7-2; 8 bases agree with TRBD2. The germline V gene encodes CDR1 SGHTA and CDR2 FQGNSA. The CDR3 runs 15 residues. Trimming cost V 3 bases and J 1 base; bases outside gene matches: 2. Here the CDR3 DNA reads TGTGCCAGCAGCTTTAGCGGGGCGTCCTACAATGAGCAGTTCTTC. This gives the protein CASSFSGASYNEQFF.

This clone appeared many times. The genes are TRBV27 and TRBJ2-3; possible D gene TRBD1, 6 bases. Trimming pared 5 bases from V and 0 bases from J, leaving 12 bases between. In germline, CDR1 is MNHEY, CDR2 SMNVEV (reference sequence). This CDR3 has 15 residues. This CDR3 reads CASSAYQGSTDTQYF. Written as DNA, the CDR3 is TGTGCCAGCAGTGCATATCAGGGGAGCACAGATACGCAGTATTTT.

This rearrangement joins TRBV27 to TRBJ1-1, with no clear D. This CDR3 is 13 amino acids long. Germline V gene sequence: CDR1 MNHEY, CDR2 SMNVEV (reference sequence). The V end lost 6 bases, the J end lost 1 base, and 9 bases lay between the germline ends. CDR3 DNA sequence: TGTGCCAGCAGGGCTCAATGGAACACTGAAGCTTTCTTT. This encodes CASRAQWNTEAFF.

The chain joins TRBV9 to TRBJ2-7, with TRBD2 as a possible D gene (5 bases). The CDR3 extends over 14 amino acids. Germline values: CDR1 SGDLS, CDR2 YYNGEE. Trimming took 4 bases from V and 2 from J, leaving 13 bases between them. CDR3 nucleotides: TGTGCCAGCAGCCCAGAGGGCGGAACCTACGAGCAGTACTTC. It is translated as CASSPEGGTYEQYF.

The chain is built from TRBV5-1 and TRBJ2-7, with D possibly being TRBD1 (6 bases). CDR1 is SGHRS, CDR2 YFSETQ, per germline. V was clipped by 2 bases and J by 7 bases, with 16 bases between them. CDR3 size: 14 residues. The CDR3 DNA is TGCGCCAGCAGCTTTGGGCAGGGGATGGGGGAGCAGTACTTC. Encoded protein: CASSFGQGMGEQYF.